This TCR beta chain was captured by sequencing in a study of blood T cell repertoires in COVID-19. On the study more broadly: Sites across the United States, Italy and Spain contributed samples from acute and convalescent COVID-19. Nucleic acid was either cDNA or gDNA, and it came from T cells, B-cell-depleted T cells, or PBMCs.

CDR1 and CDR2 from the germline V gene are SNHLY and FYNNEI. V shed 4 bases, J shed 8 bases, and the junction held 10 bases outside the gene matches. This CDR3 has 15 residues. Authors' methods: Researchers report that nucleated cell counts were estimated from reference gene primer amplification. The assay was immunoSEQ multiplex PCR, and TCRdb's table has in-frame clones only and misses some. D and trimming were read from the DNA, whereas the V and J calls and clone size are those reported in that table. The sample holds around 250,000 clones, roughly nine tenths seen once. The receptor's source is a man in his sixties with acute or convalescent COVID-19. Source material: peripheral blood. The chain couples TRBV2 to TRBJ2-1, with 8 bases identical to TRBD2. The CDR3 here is CASSATGTRSDEQFF. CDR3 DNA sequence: TGTGCCAGCAGTGCTACAGGGACTAGGTCCGATGAGCAGTTCTTC.